What follows is one TCR beta chain and its context. The sample comes from a study of blood T cell repertoires in COVID-19. Overall study context: Acute-phase and convalescent COVID-19 samples originated in the United States, Italy and Spain. Nucleic acid was either cDNA or gDNA, and it came from T cells, B-cell-depleted T cells, or PBMCs.

Germline lookup yields CDR1 MNHNY and CDR2 SVGAGI (reference sequence). V was cut by 5 bases and J by 1 base, with 20 bases left in between. The CDR3 contains 17 residues. In the authors' methods: Nucleated cell number was recorded as an estimate derived from reference gene primer amplification. Generated by immunoSEQ multiplex PCR, the TCRdb table keeps only in-frame clones and is missing some. V and J calls and clone size follow that table, whereas D and trimming were derived from the DNA. The sample holds 100,000 to 110,000 clones; roughly 85% are singletons and the top ten take about an eighth. V is TRBV6-6 and J is TRBJ1-2; the D gene is possibly TRBD1 (5 bases). The specimen sequenced was peripheral blood. The source is an older woman with acute or convalescent COVID-19. DNA for the CDR3: TGTGCCAGCAGTCCCACTCCTAATCCGGGACTTAACTATGGCTACACCTTC. Translated, it gives CASSPTPNPGLNYGYTF.